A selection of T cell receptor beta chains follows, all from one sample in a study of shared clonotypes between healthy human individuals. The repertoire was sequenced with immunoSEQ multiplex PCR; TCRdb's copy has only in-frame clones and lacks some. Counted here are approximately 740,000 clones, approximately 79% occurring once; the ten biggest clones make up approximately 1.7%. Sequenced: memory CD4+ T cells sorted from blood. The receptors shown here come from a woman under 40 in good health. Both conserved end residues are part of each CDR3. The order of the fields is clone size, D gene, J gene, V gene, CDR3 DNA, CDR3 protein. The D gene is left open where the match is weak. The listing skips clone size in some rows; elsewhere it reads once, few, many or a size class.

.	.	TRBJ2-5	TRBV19	TGTGCCAGTAGCCGGGTGGCGCGCAACCCCCAAGGGACCCAGTACTTC	CASSRVARNPQGTQYF
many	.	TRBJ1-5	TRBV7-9	TGTGCCAGCAGCCCAGGGCCCGTTTGGAAGGGGGATCAGCCCCAGCATTTT	CASSPGPVWKGDQPQHF
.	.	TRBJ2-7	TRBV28	TGTGCCAGCGTAGGTTTGAGCGAGCAGTACTTC	CASVGLSEQYF
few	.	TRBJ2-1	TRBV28	TGTGCCAGCAGTTTATGGTCCACCGAAAATGAGCAGTTCTTC	CASSLWSTENEQFF
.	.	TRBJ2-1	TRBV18	TGTGCCAGCTCCCTGAGTCATGAGCAGTTCTTC	CASSLSHEQFF
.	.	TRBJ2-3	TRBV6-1	TGTGCCAGCAGTTATTCACAGGATTATACGCAGTATTTT	CASSYSQDYTQYF
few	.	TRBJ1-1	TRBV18	TGTGCCAGCTCACCACTCGGGCATGAAGCTTTCTTT	CASSPLGHEAFF
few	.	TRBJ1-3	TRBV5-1	TGCGCCAGCAGCTTCGACCCTACCTCTGGAAACACCATATATTTT	CASSFDPTSGNTIYF
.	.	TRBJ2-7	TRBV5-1	TGCGCCAGCAGCTTGGGTGGCAGCCCCTACGAGCAGTACTTC	CASSLGGSPYEQYF
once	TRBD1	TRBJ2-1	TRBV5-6	TGTGCCAGCAGAGAGAGGGGACAGGGGTACAATGAGCAGTTCTTC	CASRERGQGYNEQFF
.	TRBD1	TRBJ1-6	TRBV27	TGTGCCAGCAGTTTCAGGGCAGGGACAGACGTTAATTCACCCCTCCACTTT	CASSFRAGTDVNSPLHF
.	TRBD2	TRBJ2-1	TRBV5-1	TGCGCCAGCAGCTTGGCCCTCGGGGGGGCGGCGGAGCAGTTCTTC	CASSLALGGAAEQFF
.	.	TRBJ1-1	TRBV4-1	TGCGCCAGCAGCGCACGGGGACAGAACACTGAAGCTTTCTTT	CASSARGQNTEAFF
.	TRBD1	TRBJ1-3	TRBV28	TGTGCCAGCAGTTCTCCCGGGACAGGGGGCGCGGGGGGAAACACCATATATTTT	CASSSPGTGGAGGNTIYF
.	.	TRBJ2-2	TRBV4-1	TGCGCCAGCAGCCAATTCTATGGAGGGCAAACCGGGGAGCTGTTTTTT	CASSQFYGGQTGELFF
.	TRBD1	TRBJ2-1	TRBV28	TGTGCCAGCAGATCGGGACAGGGGGGCCCTTACAATGAGCAGTTCTTC	CASRSGQGGPYNEQFF